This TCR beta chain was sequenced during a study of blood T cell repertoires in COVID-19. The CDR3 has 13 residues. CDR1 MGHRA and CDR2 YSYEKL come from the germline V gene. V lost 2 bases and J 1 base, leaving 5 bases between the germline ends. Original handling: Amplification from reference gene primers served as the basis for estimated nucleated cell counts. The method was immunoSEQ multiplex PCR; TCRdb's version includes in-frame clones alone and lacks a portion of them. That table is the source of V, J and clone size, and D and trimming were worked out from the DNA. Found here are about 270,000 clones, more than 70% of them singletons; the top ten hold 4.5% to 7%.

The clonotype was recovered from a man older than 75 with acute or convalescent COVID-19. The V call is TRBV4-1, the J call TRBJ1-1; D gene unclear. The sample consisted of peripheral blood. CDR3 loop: CASSQNRNTEAFF. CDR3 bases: TGCGCCAGCAGCCAAAATAGGAACACTGAAGCTTTCTTT.